This entry describes one T cell receptor (beta chain). Its antigen is as yet unknown. What was sequenced were expressed TCRB transcripts, since all of the isolated RNA had been reverse transcribed. Repertoires were generated with immunoSEQ multiplex PCR, while TCRdb's copy carries only in-frame clones and drops some. Among about 660,000 clones, around 15% were seen once, and the ten largest hold 0.035% to 0.04%. The CDR3 has 17 amino acids. With 8 bases removed from V and 2 bases from J, the gap between germline ends came to 23 bases. In germline, CDR1 is SNHLY, CDR2 FYNNEI. The data were taken from a study of beta chain features in type 1 diabetes. In the study overall: Regarding age, gender and cell yields, patients proved similar to healthy donors. Study results and limitations: Patients with type 1 diabetes carried fewer insertions and had more deletions at their VDJ junctions. Type 1 diabetes patients showed a moderate but significant shortening of TCRB CDR3s in all four CD4+ subsets.

The source of this sequence is a man aged 18 to 29 with type 1 diabetes. Sequencing was done on a sample of naive CD4+ T cells from blood. V is TRBV2 and J is TRBJ2-3; D is perhaps TRBD1 or TRBD2 (5 bases each). DNA for the CDR3: TGTGCCAGCCCCACGGTGACGGGGACGGAATTCACAGATACGCAGTATTTT. Amino acids: CASPTVTGTEFTDTQYF.